This T cell receptor (beta chain) is drawn from a study of regulatory T cells in long-lasting Graves disease listed by TCRdb under 2021. Concerning the study at large: Patients with newly diagnosed Graves' disease had been on antithyroid drugs for under 3 months. A total of about 33 samples underwent TCR sequencing, from about 13 patients with persistent Graves' disease and around 20 patients with newly diagnosed Graves' disease. Persistent Graves' disease patients were compared with newly diagnosed Graves' disease patients by peripheral blood TCR sequencing and RNA sequencing. The study took place in China and was registered as a clinical trial. Study-wide conclusions, independent of this receptor: Persistent disease showed preferential use of TRBV28, TRBJ1-2 and TRBJ2-5, whereas newly diagnosed disease favored TRBV20-1 and TRBJ2-1. A larger number of public clonotypes was shared among persistent patients (over 2,500) than among newly diagnosed patients (more than 850). The study examined only peripheral blood because the primary lesion, thyroid tissue, could not be accessed. Compared with newly diagnosed patients, patients with persistent Graves' disease had lower TCR Shannon entropy and fewer highly expanded clones, which suggests clonal expansion. Sequencing and analysis were restricted to the TCR beta chain. The small sample size was acknowledged by the authors as a limitation that may reduce accuracy.

Including the terminal cysteine and phenylalanine, the CDR3 comprises 10 residues. Only the CDR3 portion is preserved as DNA: 30 bases, with reading frame beginning at the first base. Via the germline V gene, CDR1 is MDHEN and CDR2 SYDVKM. V loses 3 bases of germline sequence and J loses 6 bases, and the interval between the two ends is 0 bases. To prepare the library, multiplex PCR was applied. The reads were generated on an Illumina HiSeq 4000. To build TCR beta libraries, CDR3 regions were amplified by Arm-PCR using iRepertoire HTBI primers. PCR products were gel purified before sequencing. Processing in the source paper ran as follows. A total of roughly 58 TRBV and approximately 13 TRBJ segments were identified across samples and were used for gene usage analysis of CDR3 amino acid clonotypes. Filtered high-quality paired reads were merged into contigs using COPE and FqMerger. Contigs were aligned with BLAST to IMGT TRBV, TRBD and TRBJ reference genes, and CDR3 was defined per IMGT. Any clonotype with a frequency above 0.1% was classified as a highly expanded clone. Shannon entropy was used to measure repertoire diversity, and the Gini coefficient was used to measure V-J evenness. Clonotypes shared by more than one individual were considered public. TCRdb ran its own pipeline on the public reads, namely fastp trimming at Q25 and MiXCR clone calling, and kept in-frame beta chains. Rows merge per CDR3 protein into single entries with the most common DNA and genes. The V and J calls and clone size are TCRdb's, not the authors'. The sample yields 200,000 to 250,000 distinct CDR3 sequences; around 20% were counted once. Of the sample, over 9.5% is held by the ten largest clones.

This clonotype was found many times. What antigen it recognizes has not been identified. No per-base quality is available; no much larger clone lies one base away. In the paper's terms, the time point label means: newly diagnosed GD, antithyroid drugs for less than 3 months. RNA was extracted from PBMCs in TRIzol for both TCR sequencing and RNA sequencing. The diagnosis of Graves' disease was made according to American Thyroid Association guidelines. The patients came from an endocrinology department in Xi'an, China. From each patient, around 9.3 milliliters of peripheral blood was collected into an EDTA anticoagulant tube. Ficoll Paque Plus density gradient separation was used to isolate PBMCs, and no further T cell sorting was performed. An Agilent 2100 Bioanalyzer and agarose gel were used to assess RNA quality, and a NanoDrop 2000 was used to measure RNA concentration. These data were also reused for a study on T cells in Graves' hyperthyroidism and ophthalmopathy. Per that second paper: Stable Graves' hyperthyroidism was defined as the absence of progression to ophthalmopathy over 18 months of follow-up. Hyperthyroidism patients were newly diagnosed, had a disease duration of under 2 months, and were aged 18 to 65 years. Exclusion was applied to patients with uncontrolled infections, other autoimmune diseases, pregnancy or lactation. Clinical symptoms, serum thyroxine and TRAb, thyroid ultrasound, and orbital computed tomography formed the basis for the diagnoses. A first-round RT-PCR of the TCR CDR3 used the HTBI primer set with the Qiagen OneStep RT-PCR kit. Most expanded thyroid clonotypes (frequency above 0.001) were also detected in blood, suggesting blood repertoires may reflect thyroid immune responses. A model built on a 13 V-J signature distinguished ophthalmopathy from stable hyperthyroidism, reaching 85% to 90% sensitivity and 81.08% specificity in cross-validation and 80%/75% in testing. In validation, the model predicted progression to ophthalmopathy a median of about 6.5 months before onset, with roughly 70% sensitivity and just under 75% specificity. To identify distinguishing TCR V-J signatures, a discovery cohort of 100 patients was used, comprising 43 with Graves' ophthalmopathy and approximately 57 with stable Graves' hyperthyroidism. Prospective prediction of ophthalmopathy was tested in an independent validation cohort consisting of some 20 hyperthyroidism patients and more than 15 patients who later progressed to ophthalmopathy. The approximately 100 discovery patients were randomly divided into training and test sets at a 7:3 ratio. Thyroid tissue and blood T-cell repertoires from over 5 Graves' hyperthyroidism patients were also compared in the study. After blood sampling, hyperthyroidism patients were treated with methimazole at a starting dose of 30 mg daily, and ophthalmopathy patients were treated with high-dose intravenous methylprednisolone. Libraries were constructed in a second round of multiplex PCR, after which size selection and purification were performed. The libraries were sequenced on an Illumina HiSeq2000 using paired-end 100 bp reads. SOAPnuke was used to process the raw data, removing reads that contained adapters or uncalled bases, had a mean Phred below 15, or lacked an exact match to the constant primer or identifier. High-quality paired reads were merged using COPE v1.2.5, and each unique nucleotide sequence was defined as a clonotype. MiTCR v1.1 was used to align the clonotypes against IMGT TRBV, TRBD and TRBJ reference segments. Analysis was restricted to V-J combinations with a frequency above 0.0001, which covered 98% to 99.2% of repertoires. The TCS score was defined as F50 (clonal expansion) divided by E x V (chaos), with BLOSUM62-based TCRdist calculated between CDR3 peptides within each V-J. Welch's t-statistics and random forest reduced roughly 540 V-J features to roughly 13, which were used in a naive Bayes classifier (R e1071). Sample size was not statistically predetermined, and blinding of investigators to group allocation was not performed. According to the paper, TCR Vbeta CDR3 sequencing was carried out on around 140 peripheral blood samples, which came from 40 to 45 ophthalmopathy, around 74 hyperthyroidism and approximately 17 progressor patients.

The sample was peripheral blood mononuclear cells (PBMCs), taken at new diagnosis, from a patient treated with antithyroid drugs. This sequence uses TRBV28 and TRBJ1-5, with no D gene named confidently. This receptor was taken from a woman under 40 with Graves disease. Donor details come from another sample of the same person, matched by shared clones. The nucleotides are TGTGCCAGCAGTTTTCAGCCCCAGCATTTT. Protein translation: CASSFQPQHF.